The 14 T cell receptor beta chains below all came from one sample that was sequenced in a study of blood T cell repertoires in COVID-19. Assay: immunoSEQ multiplex PCR; the TCRdb copy retains only in-frame clones and omits some. The table includes around 230,000 clones, just over 85% detected once. The sample taken for sequencing was peripheral blood. These receptors originate from a man aged 30-40 years who had recovered from COVID-19.

The V call is TRBV5-1, the J call TRBJ2-6; D is possibly TRBD1 (5 bases). V was shortened by 0 bases and J by 0 bases, with 13 bases between the two germline ends. CDR3 length: 18 residues. Germline V gene sequence: CDR1 SGHRS, CDR2 YFSETQ. The CDR3 loop reads CASSLARQQSSGANVLTF. In DNA form, the CDR3 reads TGCGCCAGCAGCTTGGCCAGACAGCAAAGCTCTGGGGCCAACGTCCTGACTTTC.

This clone was seen just once. This chain joins TRBV10-3 and TRBJ2-4, with TRBD2 matching over 7 bases. The CDR3 runs to 15 residues. The germline CDR1 and CDR2 sequences are ENHRY and SYGVKD. V lost 5 bases, J lost 4 bases, and 8 bases stayed unmatched. CDR3 amino acids: CAISNGRGDKNIQYF. The CDR3 DNA reads TGTGCCATCAGTAATGGACGGGGGGATAAAAACATTCAGTACTTC.

The J gene is TRBJ1-5, the V gene TRBV19; 8 nucleotides line up with TRBD1. The V gene end was trimmed by 4 bases and the J gene end by 9 bases; junction bases not matched to a gene: 8. From germline, CDR1 is LNHDA and CDR2 SQIVND (reference sequence). The CDR3 spans 14 residues. CDR3 protein: CASSTGGAGPPQHF. The CDR3 DNA reads TGTGCCAGTAGTACAGGGGGCGCGGGTCCGCCCCAGCATTTT.

The chain has TRBV29-1 and TRBJ2-2; maybe TRBD1 (7 bases). The ends were cut back, 5 bases at V and 4 bases at J, with 11 bases in the middle. Germline V gene sequence: CDR1 SQVTM, CDR2 ANQGSEA. This CDR3 has 13 residues. The CDR3 loop is CSVNQGGTGELFF. CDR3 nucleotides: TGCAGCGTTAACCAGGGGGGCACCGGGGAGCTGTTTTTT.

The V gene is TRBV2, the J gene TRBJ2-7, with TRBD1 matching over 7 bases. CDR1 and CDR2 from the germline V gene are SNHLY and FYNNEI. The CDR3 extends over 15 amino acids. V gave up 3 bases and J gave up 0 bases; unmatched junction bases: 5. CDR3 in amino acids: CASSEGQPLSYEQYF. The CDR3 DNA reads as TGTGCCAGCAGTGAGGGACAGCCCCTCTCCTACGAGCAGTACTTC.

The chain combines TRBV19 with TRBJ2-2; 7 bases match TRBD2. CDR1 is LNHDA, CDR2 SQIVND, per germline (reference sequence). Trimming removed 3 bases from V and 1 base from J; junction bases left unmatched: 2. This CDR3 is 15 amino acids long. CDR3 residues: CASSISGGNTGELFF. DNA for the CDR3: TGTGCCAGTAGTATCTCGGGGGGGAACACCGGGGAGCTGTTTTTT.

V usage is TRBV5-6 and J usage is TRBJ1-1; 9 bases match TRBD1. CDR1 SGHDT and CDR2 YYEEEE come from the germline V gene. V was pared by 2 bases and J by 0 bases, with 5 bases of the junction left unmatched. This CDR3 is 16 amino acids long. As DNA, the CDR3 is TGTGCCAGCAGCTTCCCGGGACAGGGTTTGAACACTGAAGCTTTCTTT. Translating it yields CASSFPGQGLNTEAFF.

This chain joins TRBV27 and TRBJ1-1, with unresolved D. Trimming left V 8 bases short and J 0 bases short, with 13 bases between. CDR3 length equals 14 residues. Germline V gives CDR1 MNHEY, CDR2 SMNVEV (reference sequence). CDR3 sequence (DNA): TGTGCCAGCGCTTCGGGATTACTGAACACTGAAGCTTTCTTT. This translates into CASASGLLNTEAFF.

The genes are TRBV6-5 and TRBJ2-1; 9 nucleotides agree with TRBD1. Germline V lookup: CDR1 MNHEY, CDR2 SVGAGI. CDR3 length: 15 amino acids. With V trimmed by 6 bases and J by 5 bases, 8 bases remained unmatched. DNA of the CDR3: TGTGCCAGCAGCCAAGAGTGGGACAGGGACAATGAGCAGTTCTTC. Its protein product is CASSQEWDRDNEQFF.

This clone came up once. This chain joins TRBV6-5 and TRBJ1-1, with D perhaps matching TRBD1 (5 bases). The germline V and J ends were trimmed by 3 bases and 4 bases, with 12 bases remaining between them. The length of the CDR3 is 14 residues. The germline gives CDR1 MNHEY, CDR2 SVGAGI. The CDR3 is CASSYASRGTEAFF. CDR3 in DNA: TGTGCCAGCAGTTATGCCTCAAGGGGCACTGAAGCTTTCTTT.

V and J are TRBV27 and TRBJ1-1; D might be TRBD1 (6 bases). This CDR3 contains 15 residues. V lost 5 bases, J lost 0 bases, and 13 bases lay in between. Germline-derived CDR1 and CDR2 are MNHEY and SMNVEV (reference sequence). The CDR3 DNA reads TGTGCCAGCAGTCCCGGGACACGCATGAACACTGAAGCTTTCTTT. Encoded protein: CASSPGTRMNTEAFF.

The genes are TRBV6-5 and TRBJ1-2; TRBD1 matches at 7 bases. With V trimmed by 6 bases and J by 6 bases, 7 bases remained unmatched. The CDR3 is 13 amino acids. CDR1 MNHEY and CDR2 SVGAGI come from the germline V gene. Written as DNA, the CDR3 is TGTGCCAGCAGAACGGGGACAGTGAATGGCTACACCTTC. Its translation: CASRTGTVNGYTF.

This chain connects TRBV27 to TRBJ1-1, with no clear D. V was cut by 5 bases and J by 3 bases, with 16 bases left in between. The germline gives CDR1 MNHEY, CDR2 SMNVEV (reference sequence). This CDR3 has 15 residues. CDR3 residues: CASSKRTAGDTEAFF. CDR3 sequence (DNA): TGTGCCAGCAGTAAGCGGACGGCAGGTGACACTGAAGCTTTCTTT.

This clone has a count of ten or more. The genes are TRBV6-2 or TRBV6-3 and TRBJ2-3, with D possibly being TRBD1 (5 bases). This CDR3 spans 14 amino acids. Germline assignment: CDR1 MNHEY and CDR2 SVGEGT. The V and J ends lost 4 bases and 2 bases respectively, with 10 bases between them. The CDR3 DNA sequence: TGTGCCAGCAGTTTGGGGCGGTCCACAGATACGCAGTATTTT. Protein: CASSLGRSTDTQYF.